The source of this T cell receptor beta chain is a study of blood T cell repertoires in COVID-19. Recruitment covered about two dozen US areas and drew participants whose ages spanned about 18 to 90 years. Participants had their cohort set by participant-reported clinical history. Before they entered the study, exposed participants had met a COVID-19 case within 2 weeks. Germline trimming cut 0 bases from V and 3 bases from J; bases unmatched to any gene: 4. There are 15 residues in the CDR3. CDR1 is SGHNT, CDR2 YYREEE, per germline (reference sequence). Sequencing used immunoSEQ multiplex PCR; TCRdb keeps in-frame clones, though not all of them. The sample shows about 270,000 clones, more than 85% of them seen only once.

The sample taken for sequencing was PBMCs or T cells enriched from blood (not recorded which). This clonotype was obtained from a man between 40 and 49 years old who had been exposed to COVID-19. The chain carries TRBV5-4 and TRBJ1-2, with 8 bases lining up with TRBD1. The CDR3 here is CASSLVTGGDYGYTF. The DNA of the CDR3 is TGTGCCAGCAGCTTGGTAACAGGGGGGGACTATGGCTACACCTTC.